Below, one T cell receptor (beta chain) is given with its context. As yet, its antigen is unknown. This specimen comes from a study of T cell responses to AZD1222 COVID-19 vaccine. The CDR3 sequence is 15 residues long. The V segment lost 4 bases and the J segment 0 bases; nucleotides outside the gene matches: 4. Germline values: CDR1 MDHEN, CDR2 SYDVKM. TCRdb's table, derived via immunoSEQ multiplex PCR, lists solely in-frame clones and lacks some. The profile shows about 100,000 clones, around nine tenths of them singletons. Regarding the study as a whole: Baseline serostatus was positive in only six AZD1222 recipients. Epitopes outside B.1.351 and B.1.1.7 mutated regions reportedly drew nearly half of spike TCRs. There were mostly white British donors and more females than males, and clonal diversity was possibly underestimated. No repertoire was sampled before or during the peak T cell response, only after it.

The sample consisted of peripheral blood, taken on day 0 of AZD1222 vaccination. The chain is built from TRBV28 and TRBJ1-1, with 8 bases aligning to TRBD1. The sequence derives from an adult in good health. CDR3 amino acids: CASSSPGGMNTEAFF. DNA of the CDR3: TGTGCCAGCAGTTCTCCAGGGGGCATGAACACTGAAGCTTTCTTT.